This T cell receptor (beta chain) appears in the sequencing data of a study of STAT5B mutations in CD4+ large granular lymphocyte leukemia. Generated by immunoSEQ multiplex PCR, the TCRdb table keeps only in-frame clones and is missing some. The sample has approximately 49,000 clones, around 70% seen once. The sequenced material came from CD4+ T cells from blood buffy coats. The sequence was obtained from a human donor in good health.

The DNA for the CDR3 is TGTGCCACCGGTTCAGCGGGGGGGCAACGAGAGACCCAGTACTTC. Translating gives CATGSAGGQRETQYF. V is TRBV10-3 and J is TRBJ2-5, with 10 bases matching TRBD2. This CDR3 is built from 15 residues. V was clipped by 10 bases and J by 4 bases; unmatched bases: 12. The germline gives CDR1 ENHRY, CDR2 SYGVKD.